This TCR beta chain was sequenced during a study of tumor-infiltrating lymphocytes in primary liver carcinoma. Study context: The patients comprised men and women between the ages of 30 and 69 years.

Both RNA and DNA were isolated together from about 21-30 mg of bulk tissue that had not been sorted. No treatment had been given to the patients, who were chronically infected with HBV. The sample holds a few counts of this clonotype. A primer in the constant region served to generate TCR beta cDNA from approximately 450 ng of total RNA. Amplification in three nested multiplex PCR rounds with slightly modified ARM-PCR gave rise to TCR beta libraries. It was with TRBV1-TRBV30 forward primers and a C-beta reverse primer that the first two PCR rounds were run, at roughly 10 cycles each. TCRdb reprocessed the multiplex PCR reads via MiXCR and lists one record per CDR3 protein. The sample records 100,000 or so distinct CDR3 sequences, about 62% being singletons. The V gene end was trimmed by 8 bases and the J gene end by 4 bases; junction bases not matched to a gene: 3. This CDR3 is 13 amino acids long. Germline assignment: CDR1 MDHEN and CDR2 SYDVKM.

V and J are TRBV28 and TRBJ2-1; TRBD2 matches 9 bases. Material: liver tumor tissue from sampling region 2. Sample subset: tumor region T2, inferior pole. This receptor was obtained from a woman aged 60 to 75 with primary liver carcinoma and hepatitis B virus infection. The CDR3 DNA reads as TGTGCCAGCCGAGCGGGAGGTTACAATGAGCAGTTCTTC. It is translated as CASRAGGYNEQFF.